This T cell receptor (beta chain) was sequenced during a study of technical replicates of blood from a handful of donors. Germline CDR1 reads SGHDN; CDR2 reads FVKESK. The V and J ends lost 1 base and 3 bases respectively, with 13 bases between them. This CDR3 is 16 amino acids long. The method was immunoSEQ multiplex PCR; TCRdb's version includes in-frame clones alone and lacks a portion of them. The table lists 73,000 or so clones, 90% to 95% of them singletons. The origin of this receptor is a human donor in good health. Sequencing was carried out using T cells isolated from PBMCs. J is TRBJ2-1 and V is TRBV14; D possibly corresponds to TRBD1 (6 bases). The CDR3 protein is CASSQGARGFYNEQFF. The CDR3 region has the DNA TGTGCCAGCAGCCAAGGTGCAAGGGGGTTCTACAATGAGCAGTTCTTC. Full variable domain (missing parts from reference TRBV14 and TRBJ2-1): EAGVTQFPSHSVIEKGQTVTLRCDPISGHDNLYWYRRVMGKEIKFLLHFVKESKQDESGMPNNRFLAERTGGTYSTLKVQPAELEDSGVYFCASSQGARGFYNEQFFGPGTRLTVL.